These 27 T cell receptor beta chains share one sample of origin, sequenced in a study of cytomegalovirus exposure and HLA in healthy donors. Use of 60 Vbeta and 13 Jbeta primers characterized the PCR. Data came from immunoSEQ multiplex PCR; TCRdb stores just in-frame clones and leaves some out. The sample comprises some 160,000 clones, roughly 87% of which are singletons, and around 0.46% rests with the top ten. Sample: PBMCs. The receptors come from a woman between 45 and 60 years old in good health and CMV-seronegative.

The chain is built from TRBV10-2 and TRBJ2-2; possibly TRBD2 for D (7 bases). The germline V gene has CDR1 WSHSY and CDR2 SAAADI. The CDR3 length is 14 residues. V was clipped by 10 bases and J by 2 bases, with 14 bases between them. CDR3 in amino acids: CANPRGRNTGELFF. The CDR3 DNA follows: TGCGCCAACCCGCGGGGGCGAAACACCGGGGAGCTGTTTTTT.

The V and J genes are TRBV29-1 and TRBJ2-1; D may be TRBD2 (5 bases). V was trimmed by 2 bases and J by 4 bases, leaving 12 bases between them. There are 14 residues in the CDR3. Germline loops: CDR1 SQVTM, CDR2 ANQGSEA. The CDR3 nucleotides are TGCAGCGTTGAATCACGAGGGCTATACAATGAGCAGTTCTTC. Encoded protein: CSVESRGLYNEQFF.

V usage is TRBV5-1 and J usage is TRBJ1-3; D unresolved. This CDR3 spans 13 amino acids. Trimming removed 7 bases from V and 7 bases from J, with 15 bases in between. CDR1 and CDR2 from the germline V gene are SGHRS and YFSETQ. This chain's CDR3 is CASSTSLGNTIYF. CDR3 nucleotides: TGCGCCAGCTCCACGAGCCTTGGTAACACCATATATTTT.

A few counts support this clone. The J gene is TRBJ2-7, the V gene TRBV7-2; 7 positions agree with TRBD1. Germline-derived CDR1 and CDR2 are SGHTA and FQGNSA. With 4 bases clipped from V and 2 bases from J, the junction kept 8 bases outside the gene matches. The CDR3 length is 15 residues. As DNA, the CDR3 is TGTGCCAGCAGCTGGGGACAGCCTGGGCCCTACGAGCAGTACTTC. Translating gives CASSWGQPGPYEQYF.

The gene calls are TRBV19 and TRBJ1-2; no definite D call. Trimming stripped 7 bases from V and 1 base from J, with 13 bases between. This CDR3 spans 14 amino acids. From germline, CDR1 is LNHDA and CDR2 SQIVND (reference sequence). CDR3 bases: TGTGCCAGTAATGAGTTGAGACATAACTATGGCTACACCTTC. This codes for CASNELRHNYGYTF.

The gene calls are TRBV19 and TRBJ1-1; D is unresolved. Germline CDR1 and CDR2: LNHDA and SQIVND (reference sequence). The V gene lost 3 bases and the J gene lost 2 bases, with 13 bases spanning the gap. The length of the CDR3 is 15 residues. The CDR3 region is CASSIGGRPNTEAFF. The CDR3 DNA sequence: TGTGCCAGTAGTATTGGTGGCAGGCCTAACACTGAAGCTTTCTTT. Complete variable domain (other parts from reference TRBV19 and TRBJ1-1): DGGITQSPKYLFRKEGQNVTLSCEQNLNHDAMYWYRQDPGQGLRLIYYSQIVNDFQKGDIAEGYSVSREKKESFPLTVTSAQKNPTAFYLCASSIGGRPNTEAFFGQGTRLTVV.

The chain employs TRBV28 and TRBJ1-2; TRBD1 agrees at 7 bases. V lost 6 bases, J lost 3 bases, and 4 bases stayed unmatched. This CDR3 spans 13 amino acids. Germline V gene data show CDR1 as MDHEN and CDR2 as SYDVKM. The CDR3 coding sequence is TGTGCCAGCAGACCAGGGACAGACTATGGCTACACCTTC. It translates to CASRPGTDYGYTF.

There are a few counts of this clone. The rearrangement joins TRBV11-2 to TRBJ2-1, with D unclear. Germline CDR1 is SGHAT and CDR2 is FQNNGV. This CDR3 has 12 residues. V lost 4 bases, J lost 3 bases, and 4 bases lay in between. The CDR3 sequence: CASSSGYNEQFF. The CDR3 DNA reads as TGTGCCAGCAGCTCGGGCTACAATGAGCAGTTCTTC.

This chain joins TRBV7-9 and TRBJ1-5; TRBD1 agrees at 7 bases. CDR3 length: 16 residues. Germline V gene lookup returns CDR1 SEHNR and CDR2 FQNEAQ (reference sequence). With 5 bases clipped from V and 0 bases from J, the junction kept 7 bases outside the gene matches. In DNA, the CDR3 is TGTGCCAGCAGCAATTCCGGGACAGATAGCAATCAGCCCCAGCATTTT. Amino acid sequence: CASSNSGTDSNQPQHF.

This chain links TRBV6-6 with TRBJ2-1; D gene unclear. The CDR3 contains 13 residues. V was shortened by 4 bases and J by 2 bases, with 6 bases between the two germline ends. CDR1 and CDR2 (germline): MNHNY, SVGAGI (reference sequence). This CDR3 is CASSLLAYNEQFF. The DNA for the CDR3 is TGTGCCAGCAGTTTGCTAGCCTACAATGAGCAGTTCTTC.

This clone was detected a few times. The chain joins TRBV5-1 to TRBJ2-7, with TRBD1 matching over 8 bases. Germline V gene data show CDR1 as SGHRS and CDR2 as YFSETQ. Germline trimming cut 5 bases from V and 2 bases from J; bases unmatched to any gene: 6. CDR3 length: 14 amino acids. The CDR3 spells CASRIGQGAYEQYF. CDR3 DNA sequence: TGCGCCAGCAGGATCGGACAGGGAGCCTACGAGCAGTACTTC. Combining the CDR3 with reference TRBV5-1 and TRBJ2-7 gives the whole variable domain KAGVTQTPRYLIKTRGQQVTLSCSPISGHRSVSWYQQTPGQGLQFLFEYFSETQRNKGNFPGRFSGRQFSNSRSEMNVSTLELGDSALYLCASRIGQGAYEQYFGPGTRLTVT.

The CDR3 bases are TGTGCCAGCAGCTTTTTGGGCCAGGCGACCCAGTACTTC. Translation gives CASSFLGQATQYF. This sequence joins TRBV5-8 and TRBJ2-5; D call uncertain. This CDR3 has 13 residues. Trimming removed 2 bases at V and 7 bases at J, with 12 bases between. The germline V gene has CDR1 SGHTS and CDR2 YDEGEE.

V and J are TRBV18 and TRBJ1-5; the match to TRBD1 covers 8 bases. Germline CDR1 and CDR2: KGHSH and LQKENI. V dropped 8 bases and J dropped 3; count of bases not matched to a gene: 6. The CDR3 extends over 14 amino acids. The CDR3 region is CASSKTGDNQPQHF. As DNA, the CDR3 is TGTGCCAGCAGTAAGACAGGGGACAATCAGCCCCAGCATTTT.

Comment on this clone: Other DNA sequences in this sample translate to the same CDR3. The rearrangement links TRBV5-4 to TRBJ2-7; the match to TRBD2 covers 7 bases. The germline V gene has CDR1 SGHNT and CDR2 YYREEE (reference sequence). This CDR3 region has 15 residues. With V trimmed by 4 bases and J by 2 bases, 9 bases remained unmatched. DNA for the CDR3: TGTGCCAGCAGCCCGGGTGGGACTAAGACCTACGAGCAGTACTTC. This translates into CASSPGGTKTYEQYF.

This sequence joins TRBV18 and TRBJ2-7, with 8 bases matching TRBD1. Germline V gene lookup returns CDR1 KGHSH and CDR2 LQKENI. The V and J ends lost 5 bases and 3 bases, in that order; junction bases with no gene match: 9. There are 15 residues in the CDR3. CDR3: CASSEGQGKYYEQYF. CDR3 nucleotides: TGTGCCAGCTCAGAAGGACAGGGTAAATACTACGAGCAGTACTTC.

This chain links TRBV28 with TRBJ1-1, with D hard to call. Germline assignment: CDR1 MDHEN and CDR2 SYDVKM. This CDR3 region has 13 residues. The V gene lost 7 bases and the J gene lost 1 base, with 10 bases spanning the gap. The CDR3 region has the DNA TGTGCCAGCAACCAAGGCGGGAACACTGAAGCTTTCTTT. It encodes CASNQGGNTEAFF.

The CDR3 here is CSVEGQAYEQYF. The CDR3 DNA reads as TGCAGCGTTGAAGGACAGGCCTACGAGCAGTACTTC. The chain recombines TRBV29-1 with TRBJ2-7, with a weak D call TRBD1 (6 bases). Germline V gene data show CDR1 as SQVTM and CDR2 as ANQGSEA. CDR3 length: 12 amino acids. With 1 base removed from V and 2 bases from J, the gap between germline ends came to 6 bases.

J is TRBJ2-5 and V is TRBV27, with D perhaps TRBD2 (7 bases). The germline gives CDR1 MNHEY, CDR2 SMNVEV (reference sequence). Trimming removed 1 base from V and 1 base from J, with 16 bases in between. The CDR3 is 17 residues long. CDR3 nucleotides: TGTGCCAGCAGTTTATTTGGGGGGGGCCTCGGCCAAGAGACCCAGTACTTC. Its protein is CASSLFGGGLGQETQYF.

This chain connects TRBV5-1 to TRBJ2-5, with 8 bases identical to TRBD2. The CDR3 is 16 amino acids. The germline CDR1 and CDR2 sequences are SGHRS and YFSETQ. J was trimmed by 1 base and V by 0 bases; bases with no gene match: 5. The CDR3 here is CASSLGPSGFQETQYF. In DNA form, the CDR3 reads TGCGCCAGCAGCTTGGGCCCTAGCGGGTTCCAAGAGACCCAGTACTTC.

The V call is TRBV10-3, the J call TRBJ2-1, with 7 bases fitting TRBD2. The CDR3 contains 15 residues. V shed 2 bases and J 0 bases; nucleotides not matched to a gene: 1. The germline gives CDR1 ENHRY, CDR2 SYGVKD. DNA for the CDR3: TGTGCCATCAGTGAGGGCGGGAGCTCCTACAATGAGCAGTTCTTC. Protein: CAISEGGSSYNEQFF.

The sample holds one count of this clone. The chain has TRBV5-4 and TRBJ1-4, with TRBD1 as a possible D gene (5 bases). The V and J ends lost 0 bases and 8 bases respectively, with 11 bases between them. The length of the CDR3 is 14 residues. Germline CDR1 and CDR2: SGHNT and YYREEE (reference sequence). The CDR3 sequence: CASSLGGGDEKLFF. The CDR3 DNA is TGTGCCAGCAGCTTGGGGGGGGGAGACGAAAAACTGTTTTTT.

J is TRBJ1-1 and V is TRBV28; no reliable D call. The germline V gene has CDR1 MDHEN and CDR2 SYDVKM. This CDR3 comprises 14 residues. V gave up 3 bases and J gave up 2 bases, with 10 bases separating them. CDR3 DNA: TGTGCCAGCAGTTTCCGGGGTTTAAACACTGAAGCTTTCTTT. Translation gives CASSFRGLNTEAFF.

The V call is TRBV10-3, the J call TRBJ2-4, with 8 bases matching TRBD2. Unmatched junction bases numbered 0, after V lost 5 bases and J lost 0 bases. The CDR3 extends over 14 amino acids. Germline assignment: CDR1 ENHRY and CDR2 SYGVKD. CDR3: CAISRGGAKNIQYF. The CDR3 nucleotides read TGTGCCATCAGTCGGGGGGGAGCCAAAAACATTCAGTACTTC.

The chain is built from TRBV28 and TRBJ1-3, with D perhaps TRBD1 (5 bases). The CDR3 is 14 amino acids. Germline values: CDR1 MDHEN, CDR2 SYDVKM. V was pared by 4 bases and J by 1 base, with 8 bases between. Written as DNA, the CDR3 is TGTGCCAGCAGTTATGGGGGGTCTGGAAACACCATATATTTT. It translates to CASSYGGSGNTIYF.

CDR3 protein: CASSENPGGLNEQFF. The CDR3 bases are TGTGCCAGCAGTGAAAACCCGGGAGGGTTGAATGAGCAGTTCTTC. V usage is TRBV27 and J usage is TRBJ2-1, with TRBD2 identical over 8 bases. This CDR3 contains 15 residues. Trimming removed 5 bases from V and 7 bases from J; junction bases left unmatched: 10. From germline, CDR1 is MNHEY and CDR2 SMNVEV (reference sequence).

This clone was seen more than once but under ten times. J is TRBJ1-2 and V is TRBV29-1; D not resolved. This CDR3 contains 13 residues. Germline assignment: CDR1 SQVTM and CDR2 ANQGSEA. V lost 1 base and J 4 bases, leaving 10 bases between the germline ends. Written as DNA, the CDR3 is TGCAGCGTTGAAGTTCAGAATATCTATGGCTACACCTTC. The encoded protein is CSVEVQNIYGYTF.

There are a few counts of this clone. V and J are TRBV28 and TRBJ2-5; 7 bases are a match to TRBD2. The end of the DNA aligns better with TRBJ2-7, so the J call may be wrong. The CDR3 is 14 amino acids. Germline CDR1 reads MDHEN; CDR2 reads SYDVKM. Written as DNA, the CDR3 is TGTGCCAGCAGTTTATATCCTAGCGGCTACGAGCAGTACTTC. Protein sequence: CASSLYPSGYEQYF.